This T cell receptor (beta chain) came from a study of T-cell memory formation after mild COVID-19. This clonotype was observed a few times. The target antigen is unknown. UMIs and sample barcodes were carried by the TCR alpha and TCR beta cDNA libraries that 5'RACE produced using constant-segment primers. TCRdb fed the 5' RACE reads into MiXCR, producing one record per CDR3 protein. The table shows 250,000 to 300,000 distinct CDR3 sequences, with about 17% occurring only once. The germline CDR1 and CDR2 sequences are SGHKS and YYEKEE (reference sequence). Trimming at V came to 4 bases and at J to 3 bases, leaving 7 bases not matched to a gene. The CDR3 has 15 amino acids. Findings and caveats of the study: SARS-CoV-2 specificity was not confirmed for second-wave clones peaking on day 37.

The receptor's source is a man aged 18-30 years who had mild COVID-19 (a few samples of this study predate the infection). Cell type and time point are not known. The gene calls are TRBV5-5 and TRBJ2-3; 8 bases agree with TRBD1. What was sequenced was PBMCs or a T cell subset sorted from them (not recorded which). The CDR3 bases are TGTGCCAGCAGCCAGGTGACAGGGGTTACAGATACGCAGTATTTT. Its protein is CASSQVTGVTDTQYF.